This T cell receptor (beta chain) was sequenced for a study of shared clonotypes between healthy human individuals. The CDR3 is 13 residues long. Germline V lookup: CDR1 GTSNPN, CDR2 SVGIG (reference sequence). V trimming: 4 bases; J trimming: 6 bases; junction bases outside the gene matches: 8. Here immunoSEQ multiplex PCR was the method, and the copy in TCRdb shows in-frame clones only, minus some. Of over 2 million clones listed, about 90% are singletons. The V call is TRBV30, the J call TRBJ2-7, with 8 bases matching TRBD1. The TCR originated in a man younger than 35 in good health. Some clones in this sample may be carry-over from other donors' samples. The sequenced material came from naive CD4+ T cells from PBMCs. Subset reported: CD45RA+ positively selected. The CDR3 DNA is TGTGCCTGGACAGGGGGCGGAACAGGCGAGCAGTACTTC. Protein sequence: CAWTGGGTGEQYF.